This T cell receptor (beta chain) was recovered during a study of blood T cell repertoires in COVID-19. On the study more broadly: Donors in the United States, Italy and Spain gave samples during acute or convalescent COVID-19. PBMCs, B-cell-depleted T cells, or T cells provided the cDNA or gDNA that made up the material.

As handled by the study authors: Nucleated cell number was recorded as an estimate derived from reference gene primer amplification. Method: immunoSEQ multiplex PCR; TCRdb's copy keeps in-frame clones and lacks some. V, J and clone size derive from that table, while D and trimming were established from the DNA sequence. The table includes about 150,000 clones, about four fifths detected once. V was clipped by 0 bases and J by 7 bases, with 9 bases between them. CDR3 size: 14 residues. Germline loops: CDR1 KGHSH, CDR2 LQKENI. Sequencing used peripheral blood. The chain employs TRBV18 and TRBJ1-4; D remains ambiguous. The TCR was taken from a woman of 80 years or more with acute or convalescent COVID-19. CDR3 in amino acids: CASSPPTPGEKLFF. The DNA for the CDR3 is TGTGCCAGCTCACCACCAACCCCGGGTGAAAAACTGTTTTTT.